This T cell receptor (beta chain) was retrieved from a study of blood T cell repertoires in COVID-19. Study-level background: The origin of the acute and convalescent COVID-19 samples was the United States, Italy and Spain. The cDNA or gDNA used as material had been derived from T cells, B-cell-depleted T cells, or PBMCs.

CDR1 SQVTM and CDR2 ANQGSEA come from the germline V gene. Trimming pared 7 bases from V and 0 bases from J, leaving 10 bases between. The CDR3 consists of 12 residues. Original processing methods: The assay estimated nucleated cells by amplifying reference gene primers. Only in-frame clones appear in the TCRdb table, and some are missing; sequencing was by immunoSEQ multiplex PCR. V and J calls and clone size are those listed in that table; D and trimming were worked out from the DNA. The sample lists under 250,000 clones; around 80% were seen once. The sample taken for sequencing was peripheral blood. V is TRBV29-1 and J is TRBJ2-7; the D gene is possibly TRBD2 (5 bases). The TCR comes from a woman aged 18-29 years with acute or convalescent COVID-19. The CDR3 DNA reads TGCAGCGGTGGACGGGGCTCCTACGAGCAGTACTTC. It specifies CSGGRGSYEQYF.